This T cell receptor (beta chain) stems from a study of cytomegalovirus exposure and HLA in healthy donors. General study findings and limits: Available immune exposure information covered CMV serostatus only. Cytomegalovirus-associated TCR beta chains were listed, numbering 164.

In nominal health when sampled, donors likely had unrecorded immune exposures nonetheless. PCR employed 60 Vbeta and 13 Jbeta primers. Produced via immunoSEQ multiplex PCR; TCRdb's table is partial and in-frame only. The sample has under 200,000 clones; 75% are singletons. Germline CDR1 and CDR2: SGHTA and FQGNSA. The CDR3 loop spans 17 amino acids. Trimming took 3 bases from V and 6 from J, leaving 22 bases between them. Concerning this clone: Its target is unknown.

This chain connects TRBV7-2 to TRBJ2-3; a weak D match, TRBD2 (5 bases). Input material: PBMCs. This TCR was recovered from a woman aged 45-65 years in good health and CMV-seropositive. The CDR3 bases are TGTGCCAGCAGCTTCCACGGGAATGGTCTTTCCCTTGATACGCAGTATTTT. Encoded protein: CASSFHGNGLSLDTQYF.